The clone carrying this T cell receptor (beta chain) was picked up many times. What it recognizes is unknown. Study-level findings and limits: Tumor memory CD4+ T cell TCR gene usage was found to cluster with blood and lymph node memory CD4+ cells and with lymph node naive CD4+ cells. Tumor-infiltrating Treg TCR alpha and beta sequences overlapped most with tumor naive CD4+ T cells, then blood naive.

After constant-region reverse-primer amplification, full-length variable regions underwent semi-nested PCR with Nested Universal Primer A. From the 5' RACE reads, TCRdb called clonotypes with MiXCR, one entry per CDR3 protein. This table holds 8,000 to 9,500 distinct CDR3 sequences, around 40% found once. V gave up 3 bases and J gave up 1 base, with 12 bases separating them. The CDR3 has 14 amino acids. The V gene's germline CDR1 is DFQATT and CDR2 SNEGSKA (reference sequence). This sequence joins TRBV20-1 and TRBJ1-2, with D maybe TRBD1 (6 bases). The sample comprised tumor-infiltrating memory CD4+ T cells sorted from the breast tumor. Subset meaning: memory CD4+ T cells, CD4+CD45RO+CD25-. This receptor was identified in a female donor with breast cancer. In DNA, the CDR3 is TGCAGTGCTAGGCGGGGGGCCGATAACTATGGCTACACCTTC. Encoded protein: CSARRGADNYGYTF.